These 22 T cell receptor beta chains were all obtained from the same sample, sequenced in a study of CD8+ T cells in alopecia areata. Once RNA had been extracted, it was reverse transcribed into cDNA to act as the sequencing template. Repertoires were generated with immunoSEQ multiplex PCR, while TCRdb's copy carries only in-frame clones and drops some. Of about 190,000 clones listed, roughly 60% are singletons. Treatment described: oral pan-JAK inhibitor, 5-10 mg twice daily. Sequencing used CD4+ T cells sorted from blood, obtained at week 24, from a patient treated with tofacitinib. These receptors were obtained from a human donor with alopecia areata.

The chain uses TRBV29-1 and TRBJ2-3, with 16 bases that match TRBD2. V shed 6 bases and J 3 bases; nucleotides not matched to a gene: 6. CDR1 and CDR2 from the germline V gene are SQVTM and ANQGSEA. The CDR3 length is 16 residues. DNA of the CDR3: TGCAGCGTGGCCCAGGGACTAGCGGGGGGGACAGATACGCAGTATTTT. This codes for CSVAQGLAGGTDTQYF.

The chain combines TRBV11-2 with TRBJ2-7; 7 bases fit TRBD1. CDR1 SGHAT and CDR2 FQNNGV come from the germline V gene. V shed 3 bases and J 2 bases; nucleotides not matched to a gene: 10. The CDR3 has 16 amino acids. DNA for the CDR3: TGTGCCAGCAGCTTTCGTTCACCGGGACAGCCCTACGAGCAGTACTTC. Translating it yields CASSFRSPGQPYEQYF.

This clone was seen a handful of times. This chain links TRBV29-1 with TRBJ2-1; TRBD1 aligns across 7 bases. Looked up from germline, CDR1 is SQVTM and CDR2 is ANQGSEA. V shed 7 bases and J 9 bases; nucleotides not matched to a gene: 18. This CDR3 region has 15 residues. CDR3 DNA: TGCAGCGGTAGACAGGGAGCAGCCCCAAGGGGTGAGCAGTTCTTC. It codes for CSGRQGAAPRGEQFF.

The V call is TRBV9, the J call TRBJ2-7, with D perhaps being TRBD1 or TRBD2 (6 bases each). Germline loops: CDR1 SGDLS, CDR2 YYNGEE. There are 15 residues in the CDR3. The V end was cut by 0 bases, the J end by 3 bases, with 13 bases between. CDR3: CASSVALGGYYEQYF. CDR3 coding DNA: TGTGCCAGCAGCGTAGCTCTGGGGGGCTACTACGAGCAGTACTTC.

This chain connects TRBV29-1 to TRBJ1-2; TRBD1 agrees at 8 bases. V lost 3 bases and J lost 4; bases outside the gene matches: 10. This CDR3 contains 15 residues. Per the germline V gene, CDR1 is SQVTM and CDR2 is ANQGSEA. CDR3 coding DNA: TGCAGCGTTGACCAGACAGACAGGGGCCCCTATGGCTACACCTTC. Protein: CSVDQTDRGPYGYTF. Looking up the rest from reference TRBV29-1 and TRBJ1-2 gives the full variable domain: SAVISQKPSRDICQRGTSLTIQCQVDSQVTMMFWYRQQPGQSLTLIATANQGSEATYESGFVIDKFPISRPNLTFSTLTVSNMSPEDSSIYLCSVDQTDRGPYGYTFGSGTRLTVV.

This chain uses TRBV14 with TRBJ2-6; D is possibly TRBD1 or TRBD2 (6 bases each). The V gene's germline CDR1 is SGHDN and CDR2 FVKESK. V lost 1 base and J 0 bases, leaving 13 bases between the germline ends. This CDR3 is built from 18 residues. CDR3 bases: TGTGCCAGCAGCCAAGTCGGGGGCAGACACTCTGGGGCCAACGTCCTGACTTTC. Amino acids: CASSQVGGRHSGANVLTF.

V is TRBV30 and J is TRBJ2-3; no clear D gene. This CDR3 is 13 amino acids long. The germline V gene encodes CDR1 GTSNPN and CDR2 SVGIG (reference sequence). Trimming cost V 5 bases and J 2 bases, with 11 bases left between them. The CDR3 sequence: CAWGMVPTDTQYF. Written as DNA, the CDR3 is TGTGCCTGGGGAATGGTACCCACAGATACGCAGTATTTT.

This chain uses TRBV29-1 with TRBJ1-1; no firm D call. This CDR3 is built from 13 residues. The germline CDR1 and CDR2 sequences are SQVTM and ANQGSEA. V was pared by 4 bases and J by 0 bases, with 9 bases between. DNA of the CDR3: TGCAGCGTTGTCAGGAAGTTGAACACTGAAGCTTTCTTT. Its protein product is CSVVRKLNTEAFF.

This clone came up a few times. V and J are TRBV29-1 and TRBJ1-3, with 7 bases identical to TRBD1. Per germline, CDR1 SQVTM and CDR2 ANQGSEA. With 6 bases clipped from V and 3 bases from J, the junction kept 5 bases outside the gene matches. The CDR3 is 13 amino acids. The CDR3 region has the DNA TGCAGCGTGTCGACAGGGAATGGAAACACCATATATTTT. This translates into CSVSTGNGNTIYF.

The V and J genes are TRBV28 and TRBJ1-6; 8 nucleotides match TRBD1. V was pared by 4 bases and J by 7 bases, with 6 bases of the junction left unmatched. The CDR3 is 15 amino acids. In germline, CDR1 is MDHEN, CDR2 SYDVKM. The CDR3 sequence is CASSSRDRYNSPLHF. CDR3 in DNA: TGTGCCAGCAGTTCCCGGGACAGGTACAATTCACCCCTCCACTTT.

This chain joins TRBV9 and TRBJ2-5; D is undetermined. V gave up 3 bases and J gave up 5 bases, with 17 bases separating them. Germline CDR1 is SGDLS and CDR2 is YYNGEE. This CDR3 is 15 amino acids long. Written as DNA, the CDR3 is TGTGCCAGCAGCGCCAGAAGTGCAAGGGCGGAGACCCAGTACTTC. Translating it yields CASSARSARAETQYF.

This clone was observed once. The V call is TRBV7-2, the J call TRBJ2-1, with 11 bases identical to TRBD2. V lost 3 bases to trimming and J lost 9 bases; unmatched junction nucleotides: 7. This CDR3 region has 15 residues. Germline V gives CDR1 SGHTA, CDR2 FQGNSA. The CDR3 region is CASSLLAGGVGEQFF. CDR3 DNA: TGTGCCAGCAGCTTGCTAGCGGGGGGCGTGGGTGAGCAGTTCTTC. Full variable domain (rest looked up from reference TRBV7-2 and TRBJ2-1): GAGVSQSPSNKVTEKGKDVELRCDPISGHTALYWYRQSLGQGLEFLIYFQGNSAPDKSGLPSDRFSAERTGGSVSTLTIQRTQQEDSAVYLCASSLLAGGVGEQFFGPGTRLTVL.

This chain joins TRBV7-2 and TRBJ2-1; 9 positions match TRBD2. Per germline, CDR1 SGHTA and CDR2 FQGNSA. J gave up 9 bases and V 5 bases, and 14 bases lay outside the gene matches. This CDR3 contains 16 residues. The CDR3 DNA sequence: TGTGCCAGCAGCGATACTAGCGGGTCTTTTAGTACTGAGCAGTTCTTC. Amino acids: CASSDTSGSFSTEQFF. The full variable domain, rest sourced from reference TRBV7-2 and TRBJ2-1, is GAGVSQSPSNKVTEKGKDVELRCDPISGHTALYWYRQSLGQGLEFLIYFQGNSAPDKSGLPSDRFSAERTGGSVSTLTIQRTQQEDSAVYLCASSDTSGSFSTEQFFGPGTRLTVL.

The chain employs TRBV10-3 and TRBJ1-6; D gene ambiguous. The CDR3 contains 13 residues. The ends were cut back, 2 bases at V and 11 bases at J, with 10 bases in the middle. The germline gives CDR1 ENHRY, CDR2 SYGVKD. For the CDR3, the DNA is TGTGCCATCAGTGAGGTCGAGGGTCCACCCCTCCACTTT. The encoded protein is CAISEVEGPPLHF.

This clone was counted between two and nine times. The chain is built from TRBV7-3 and TRBJ2-1; D gene uncertain. V was shortened by 5 bases and J by 7 bases, with 12 bases between the two germline ends. CDR3 size: 13 residues. Germline V CDR1 and CDR2: SGHTA, FQGTGA. CDR3 residues: CASSPFDQNEQFF. The CDR3 nucleotides read TGTGCCAGCAGCCCATTTGATCAAAATGAGCAGTTCTTC.

V usage is TRBV15 and J usage is TRBJ1-4, with 7 bases aligning to TRBD1. Germline CDR1 is LNHNV and CDR2 is YYDKDF (reference sequence). V gave up 5 bases and J gave up 5 bases; unmatched junction bases: 5. The CDR3 has 14 residues. CDR3 DNA sequence: TGTGCCACCAGCGGCGACAGGGCGAATGAAAAACTGTTTTTT. As protein: CATSGDRANEKLFF.

This clone was counted a few times. CDR3 residues: CAWINGGTEAFF. DNA for the CDR3: TGTGCCTGGATCAATGGGGGAACTGAAGCTTTCTTT. The chain links TRBV30 to TRBJ1-1; D perhaps matches TRBD1 (5 bases). CDR1 and CDR2 (germline): GTSNPN, SVGIG (reference sequence). Trimming shortened V by 4 bases and J by 5 bases, and 11 bases separated the two germline ends. There are 12 residues in the CDR3.

V and J are TRBV7-6 and TRBJ1-1; 11 nucleotides match TRBD1. The CDR3 length is 15 residues. J lost 4 bases, V lost 4 bases, and 5 bases had no gene match. CDR1 and CDR2 (germline): SGHVS, FNYEAQ. The CDR3 coding sequence is TGTGCCAGCAGCTCACGGGACAGGGGGGTCACTGAAGCTTTCTTT. This gives the protein CASSSRDRGVTEAFF.

The chain uses TRBV2 and TRBJ1-1; D gene unclear. Germline values: CDR1 SNHLY, CDR2 FYNNEI. The CDR3 loop spans 12 amino acids. Trimming cost V 6 bases and J 0 bases, with 5 bases left between them. The CDR3 nucleotides read TGTGCCAGCAGGGTGATGAACACTGAAGCTTTCTTT. Protein product: CASRVMNTEAFF.

This clone was counted between two and nine times. The chain is built from TRBV5-6 and TRBJ1-6; 8 bases fit TRBD1. With 1 base clipped from V and 6 bases from J, the junction kept 6 bases outside the gene matches. CDR3 size: 16 residues. Germline-derived CDR1 and CDR2 are SGHDT and YYEEEE. CDR3 in amino acids: CASSLWQGASNSPLHF. CDR3 bases: TGTGCCAGCAGCTTGTGGCAGGGGGCTTCTAATTCACCCCTCCACTTT.

The rearrangement links TRBV7-9 to TRBJ1-1, with a tentative D call TRBD1 (6 bases). CDR1 is SEHNR and CDR2 is FQNEAQ in the germline V gene (reference sequence). CDR3 size: 14 residues. V was clipped by 2 bases and J by 1 base, with 8 bases between them. The CDR3 nucleotides are TGTGCCAGCAGCTTACAGGGGAAGAACACTGAAGCTTTCTTT. Translation gives CASSLQGKNTEAFF.

This chain links TRBV10-2 with TRBJ1-5; no reliable D call. Germline V gives CDR1 WSHSY, CDR2 SAAADI. The CDR3 runs 13 residues. V was shortened by 4 bases and J by 2 bases, with 6 bases between the two germline ends. CDR3 in amino acids: CASSVRGNQPQHF. CDR3 nucleotides: TGCGCCAGCAGTGTGCGGGGCAATCAGCCCCAGCATTTT.